This T cell receptor beta chain was identified during a study of CD8+ T cells in alopecia areata (dated by TCRdb to 2017 to 2018). Turning to the overall study: In both human patients and the C3H/HeJ mouse model, the study applied high-throughput TCRbeta sequencing to look at T cell clonal expansion in alopecia areata. Human TCRbeta sequencing covered scalp tissue and sorted CD4+ and CD8+ peripheral blood T cells from patchy and totalis/universalis alopecia areata patients and healthy controls. TCRbeta CDR3 regions were amplified by immunoSEQ multiplex PCR using 35 Vbeta forward and 13 Jbeta reverse primers. The RNA source kit depended on sample type: the PAXgene miRNA kit for fixed scalp, the miRNeasy kit for PBMCs, and the RNeasy kit for mouse skin. Scalp clonality was compared among normal scalp (n=4), patchy alopecia areata scalp (n=8), and alopecia totalis/universalis scalp (n=8). Study-wide conclusions, independent of this receptor: Scalp TCR repertoire analysis is complicated because resident alphabeta T cells in normal human skin are also sequenced, whereas mouse skin is dominated by gammadelta T cells. TCR sequences shared between patients were less clear than in mice, possibly partly because of HLA diversity in the patient population. Lesional scalp, especially in alopecia totalis/universalis, showed higher clonality and more expanded CD8+ clones than normal scalp, suggesting antigenic drive.

Library construction relied on the immunoSEQ multiplex PCR assay. To provide template for TCR sequencing, every sample had RNA extracted and reverse transcribed into cDNA. First-strand cDNA was synthesized using SuperScript III with a 2:1 mix of oligo-dT and random hexamers. A synthetic immune receptor repertoire was used to measure amplification bias, and any remaining bias was corrected computationally. In the paper's pipeline: Raw reads were preprocessed to remove errors, and CDR3 was defined according to IMGT conventions as the region from the conserved cysteine to phenylalanine. Clonality was calculated as 1 minus Shannon entropy normalized by log2 of the number of productive unique TCRs. Whether scalp clones were CD4 or CD8 was inferred by matching scalp TCRbeta sequences against CD4 and CD8 repertoires sorted from blood. TCRdb provides this immuneACCESS table in a form limited to in-frame rearrangements. Some clones are lacking; in checked studies, under half of them reflect an unresolved V gene, and why the rest are absent is not known. That table gives V, J and clone size, and the DNA gave D and trimming. For this sample the table gives 200,000 or so clones, of which around 50% were detected only once. 4.5% to 6% of the sample rests with the top ten.

The CDR3 covers 12 residues, taking in both the cysteine and the phenylalanine. The DNA shown is the 36-base CDR3, in frame from base 1. Sequences SNHLY (CDR1) and FYNNEI (CDR2) are obtained from the germline V gene. V is shortened by 2 bases, J by 3 bases, and the region joining them spans 2 bases. PBMCs were isolated by density centrifugation and stained for CD3, CD4 and CD8, after which CD4+ and CD8+ T cells were sorted on a FACSAria. Scalp biopsies and blood samples were obtained from unaffected controls. For this clone: This clone's antigen is unknown. No base qualities exist here, and no much larger clone lies one base off it.

The sequence came from a human donor in good health. Sequenced input: CD8+ T cells sorted from blood. The chain uses TRBV2 and TRBJ2-1, with an unclear D gene assignment. This receptor has the CDR3 CASSEYYNEQFF. The DNA reads as follows: TGTGCCAGCAGTGAATACTACAATGAGCAGTTCTTC. The full variable domain, completed from the reference TRBV2 and TRBJ2-1 proteins outside the CDR3, reads EPEVTQTPSHQVTQMGQEVILRCVPISNHLYFYWYRQILGQKVEFLVSFYNNEISEKSEIFDDQFSVERPDGSNFTLKIRSTKLEDSAMYFCASSEYYNEQFFGPGTRLTVL.